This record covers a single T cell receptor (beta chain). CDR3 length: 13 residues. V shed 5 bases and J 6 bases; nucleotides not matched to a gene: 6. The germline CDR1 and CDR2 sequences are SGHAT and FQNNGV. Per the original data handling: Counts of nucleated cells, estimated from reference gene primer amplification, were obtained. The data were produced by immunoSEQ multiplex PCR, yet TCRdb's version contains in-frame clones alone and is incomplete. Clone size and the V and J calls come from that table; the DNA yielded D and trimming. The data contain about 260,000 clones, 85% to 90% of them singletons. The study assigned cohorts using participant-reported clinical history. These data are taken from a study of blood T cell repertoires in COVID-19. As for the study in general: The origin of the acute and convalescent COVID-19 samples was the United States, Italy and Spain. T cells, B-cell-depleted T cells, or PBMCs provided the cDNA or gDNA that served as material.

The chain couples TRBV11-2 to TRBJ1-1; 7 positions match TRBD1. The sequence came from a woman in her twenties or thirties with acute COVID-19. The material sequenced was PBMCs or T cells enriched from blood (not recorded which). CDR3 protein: CASSTSQGAEAFF. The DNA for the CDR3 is TGTGCCAGCAGCACCTCCCAGGGGGCTGAAGCTTTCTTT.